This T cell receptor (beta chain) was sequenced for a study of vaccination effects on CD4 cells after COVID-19. Trimming cost V 6 bases and J 6 bases, with 8 bases left between them. This CDR3 region has 11 residues. Germline V CDR1 and CDR2: MDHEN, SYDVKM. Measured with immunoSEQ multiplex PCR; TCRdb has only the in-frame clones, and not every one. The repertoire consists of 35,000 to 50,000 clones, with 70% to 80% occurring once and the leading ten covering about 10%. Note on this clone: The target antigen is unknown.

General study points: Marked clonal contraction of infection- and vaccine-induced clones was seen late after vaccination. A shortage of convalescent patients and an absence of early post-infection timepoints characterized the study.

Antigen-specific CD4+ T cells were expanded (with viral peptide pools) by the ViraFEST assay ahead of sequencing. Cells that had been cultured for 10 days were the source of isolated CD4+ T cells. None of these healthy vaccinees had been infected with SARS-CoV-2 before vaccination. Each culture had half its medium swapped for IL-2 medium on days 3 and 7. The specimen was CD4+ T cells from PBMCs cultured with SARS-CoV-2 spike peptides, collected before COVID-19 vaccination. This TCR was recovered from a human donor who received a COVID-19 vaccine. The chain has TRBV28 and TRBJ1-1; D unresolved. The CDR3 nucleotides are TGTGCCAGCAGGGGCCCGGCTGAAGCTTTCTTT. Protein product: CASRGPAEAFF.